The 9 T cell receptor beta chains reported below all come from one sample, sequenced in a study of T cells in localized non-small cell lung cancer. The table came from immunoSEQ multiplex PCR; TCRdb's copy has only in-frame clones and leaves some out. The data contain 15,000 to 25,000 clones, about 90% of them singletons. Sequencing used peripheral blood, obtained before any cancer treatment. These receptors were collected from a male donor older than 55 with stage I squamous cell lung carcinoma.

In regard to this clone: Sequence at one end of the junction differs from germline and may be a read error. The V and J genes are TRBV7-2 and TRBJ2-1; D remains unclear. The germline V gene has CDR1 SGHTA and CDR2 FQGNSA. The CDR3 length is 11 residues. CDR3 in DNA: TGTGCCAGCCGCTTATACAATGAGCAGTTCTTC. Translated: CASRLYNEQFF.

The V and J genes are TRBV6-6 and TRBJ2-7; possible D gene TRBD1, 6 bases. The V gene lost 7 bases and the J gene lost 0 bases, with 19 bases spanning the gap. Germline loops: CDR1 MNHNY, CDR2 SVGAGI (reference sequence). CDR3 size: 16 residues. As DNA, the CDR3 is TGTGCCAGCACCACGCCCCCGGGACACAACTCCTACGAGCAGTACTTC. This sequence encodes CASTTPPGHNSYEQYF.

The V call is TRBV11-3, the J call TRBJ2-1; 10 nucleotides align to TRBD1. The J segment lost 5 bases and the V segment lost 3 bases, leaving 4 bases of the junction unmatched. CDR1 is SGHNT, CDR2 YENEEA, per germline. CDR3 length: 15 amino acids. Here the CDR3 reads CASSLEDRGNNEQFF. DNA of the CDR3: TGTGCCAGCAGCTTGGAGGACAGGGGGAACAATGAGCAGTTCTTC.

The chain carries TRBV15 and TRBJ2-7, with 11 bases identical to TRBD1. V was clipped by 0 bases and J by 2 bases; unmatched bases: 6. Germline values: CDR1 LNHNV, CDR2 YYDKDF (reference sequence). The CDR3 loop spans 17 amino acids. CDR3 coding DNA: TGTGCCACCAGCAGAGAGCGGTGGGACAGGGGGGCCTACGAGCAGTACTTC. Translation gives CATSRERWDRGAYEQYF. Using reference TRBV15 and TRBJ2-7 for the parts outside the CDR3, the full variable domain is DAMVIQNPRYQVTQFGKPVTLSCSQTLNHNVMYWYQQKSSQAPKLLFHYYDKDFNNEADTPDNFQSRRPNTSFCFLDIRSPGLGDTAMYLCATSRERWDRGAYEQYFGPGTRLTVT.

The rearrangement uses TRBV30 and TRBJ1-3; 9 nucleotides match TRBD1. CDR3 length equals 15 residues. Germline lookup yields CDR1 GTSNPN and CDR2 SVGIG (reference sequence). V was pared by 5 bases and J by 3 bases, with 8 bases of the junction left unmatched. The CDR3 region has the DNA TGTGCCTGGGGCCTACAGGGGGCGGGTGGAAACACCATATATTTT. Its translation: CAWGLQGAGGNTIYF.

The gene calls are TRBV18 and TRBJ2-5; weak D call: TRBD2 (6 bases). In germline, CDR1 is KGHSH, CDR2 LQKENI. V shed 5 bases and J shed 2 bases, with 12 bases lying between them. CDR3 size: 14 residues. The CDR3 nucleotides read TGTGCCAGCTCAAACAGCGGGCCGCAAGAGACCCAGTACTTC. Encoded protein: CASSNSGPQETQYF.

The chain couples TRBV29-1 to TRBJ1-1, with TRBD1 as a possible D gene (6 bases). Trimming pared 8 bases from V and 6 bases from J, leaving 19 bases between. The CDR3 consists of 13 residues. Germline V lookup: CDR1 SQVTM, CDR2 ANQGSEA. The CDR3 DNA follows: TGCAGCACCGATCAGGCAGGGGTTGCTGAAGCTTTCTTT. It yields the protein CSTDQAGVAEAFF.

The J gene is TRBJ2-2, the V gene TRBV19; tentative D call: TRBD1 (6 bases). Trimming left V 5 bases short and J 1 base short, with 17 bases between. This CDR3 contains 17 residues. CDR1 is LNHDA, CDR2 SQIVND, per germline (reference sequence). CDR3 sequence (DNA): TGTGCCAGTAGTCCTCAAGAGGGGGTGGGGAACACCGGGGAGCTGTTTTTT. Its translation: CASSPQEGVGNTGELFF.

This clone has just one count. The rearrangement joins TRBV7-7 to TRBJ2-5; 8 bases line up with TRBD2. The CDR3 has 16 amino acids. Germline lookup yields CDR1 SSHAT and CDR2 FNYEAQ (reference sequence). V lost 2 bases and J lost 4; bases outside the gene matches: 9. CDR3: CASSLNPAGVGETQYF. The CDR3 DNA reads as TGTGCCAGCAGCTTAAATCCAGCGGGAGTAGGAGAGACCCAGTACTTC.